This T cell receptor beta chain derives from a study of regulatory T cells in long-lasting Graves disease. Time point: newly diagnosed GD, antithyroid drugs for less than 3 months. RNA from PBMCs was the source of the TCR library. Collection of peripheral blood (around 10 milliliters) was done using EDTA tubes. Findings of the study overall: Preferential use of TRBV28, TRBJ1-2 and TRBJ2-5 was seen in persistent disease. Patients whose Graves' disease persisted exhibited lower TCR diversity than those newly diagnosed.

CDR3 length: 16 amino acids. The germline CDR1 and CDR2 sequences are SGHRS and YFSETQ. The V end was cut by 5 bases, the J end by 1 base, with 16 bases between. Ten or more counts support this clonotype. Its antigen remains unknown. In building TCR beta libraries, iRepertoire HTBI primers were used together with Arm-PCR of CDR3 regions. One entry per CDR3 protein, called by TCRdb with MiXCR from the multiplex PCR reads. Here the sample spans 420,000 or so distinct CDR3 sequences, over 15% being singletons. These data were also filed under a second study, of T cells in Graves' hyperthyroidism and ophthalmopathy. That work adds: Exclusion followed for patients with uncontrolled infection, other autoimmune disease, pregnancy or lactation.

The material sequenced was peripheral blood mononuclear cells (PBMCs), taken at new diagnosis, from a patient treated with antithyroid drugs. The TCR sequence derives from a woman younger than 30 with Graves disease. The chain links TRBV5-1 to TRBJ2-1, with D maybe TRBD2 (6 bases). CDR3 in amino acids: CASRGGSGLSYNEQFF. Here the CDR3 DNA reads TGCGCCAGCAGAGGAGGGAGCGGCTTGTCCTACAATGAGCAGTTCTTC.